This T cell receptor (beta chain) was retrieved from a study of PD-1 blockade in classical Hodgkin lymphoma. Turning to this clone: The antigen is not known.

Trimming shortened V by 2 bases and J by 2 bases, and 10 bases separated the two germline ends. The germline gives CDR1 MNHNY, CDR2 SVGAGI (reference sequence). The CDR3 totals 14 residues. The data were produced by immunoSEQ multiplex PCR, yet TCRdb's version contains in-frame clones alone and is incomplete. The data contain about 64,000 clones, 91% of them seen just once; the ten biggest clones take up about 9.3%. Study-level results: Newly diagnosed patients were said to have less baseline TCR diversity than healthy donors did. With CD4+ cells, TCR diversity rose significantly by C4D1, but not with CD8+ cells.

Noted time point: cycle 4 day 1 (C4D1), after five to seven weeks of nivolumab. Relapses following autologous stem cell transplantation were seen in all patients, with brentuximab vedotin exposure varying. The chain employs TRBV6-6 and TRBJ2-7; D remains ambiguous. The sample in question was peripheral blood mononuclear cells (PBMCs), obtained before the fourth cycle of nivolumab. The sequence was collected from a human donor with classical Hodgkin lymphoma. The CDR3 nucleotides read TGTGCCAGCAGTTACGACGAGGAGACCTACGAGCAGTACTTC. Amino acids: CASSYDEETYEQYF.